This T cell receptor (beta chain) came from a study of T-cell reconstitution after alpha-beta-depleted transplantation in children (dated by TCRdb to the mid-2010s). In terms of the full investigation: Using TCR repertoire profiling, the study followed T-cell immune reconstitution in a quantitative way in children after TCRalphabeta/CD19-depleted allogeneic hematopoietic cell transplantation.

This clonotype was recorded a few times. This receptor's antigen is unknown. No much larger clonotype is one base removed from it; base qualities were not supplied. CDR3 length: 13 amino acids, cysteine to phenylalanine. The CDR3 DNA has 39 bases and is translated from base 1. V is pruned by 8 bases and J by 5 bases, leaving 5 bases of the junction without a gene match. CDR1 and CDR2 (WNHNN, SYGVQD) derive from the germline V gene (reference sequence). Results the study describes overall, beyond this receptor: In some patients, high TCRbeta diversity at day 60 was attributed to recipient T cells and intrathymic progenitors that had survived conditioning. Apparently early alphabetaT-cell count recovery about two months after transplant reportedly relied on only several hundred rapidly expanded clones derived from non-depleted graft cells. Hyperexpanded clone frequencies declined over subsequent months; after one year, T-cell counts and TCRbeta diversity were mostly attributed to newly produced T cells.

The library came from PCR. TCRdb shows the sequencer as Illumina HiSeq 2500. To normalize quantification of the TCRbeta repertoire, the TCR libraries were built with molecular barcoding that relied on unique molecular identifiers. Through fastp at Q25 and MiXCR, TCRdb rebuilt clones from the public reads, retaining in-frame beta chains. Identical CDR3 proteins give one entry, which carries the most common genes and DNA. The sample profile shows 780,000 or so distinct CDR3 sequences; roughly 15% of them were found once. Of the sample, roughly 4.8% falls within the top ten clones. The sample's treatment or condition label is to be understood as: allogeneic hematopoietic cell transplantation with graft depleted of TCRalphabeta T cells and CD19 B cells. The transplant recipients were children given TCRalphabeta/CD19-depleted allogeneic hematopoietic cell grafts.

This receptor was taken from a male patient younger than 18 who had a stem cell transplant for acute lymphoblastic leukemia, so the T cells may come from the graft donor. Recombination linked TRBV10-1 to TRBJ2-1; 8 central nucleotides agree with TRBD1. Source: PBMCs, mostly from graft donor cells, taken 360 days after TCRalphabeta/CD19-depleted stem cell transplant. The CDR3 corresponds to CASRTGYDNEQFF. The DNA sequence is TGCGCCAGCCGGACAGGGTACGACAATGAGCAGTTCTTC.